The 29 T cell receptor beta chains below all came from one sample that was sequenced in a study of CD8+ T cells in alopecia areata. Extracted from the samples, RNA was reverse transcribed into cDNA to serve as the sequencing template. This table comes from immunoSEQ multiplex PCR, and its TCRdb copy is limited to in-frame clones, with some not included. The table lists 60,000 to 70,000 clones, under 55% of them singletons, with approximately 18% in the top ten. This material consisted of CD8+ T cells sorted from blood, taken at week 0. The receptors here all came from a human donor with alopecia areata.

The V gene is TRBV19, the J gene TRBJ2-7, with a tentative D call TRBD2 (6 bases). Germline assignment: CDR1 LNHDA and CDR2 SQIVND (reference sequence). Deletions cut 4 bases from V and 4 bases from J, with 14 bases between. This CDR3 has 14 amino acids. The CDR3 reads CASSNHPAGYEQYF. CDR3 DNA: TGTGCCAGTAGTAACCACCCGGCGGGATACGAGCAGTACTTC. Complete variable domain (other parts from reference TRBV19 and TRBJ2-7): DGGITQSPKYLFRKEGQNVTLSCEQNLNHDAMYWYRQDPGQGLRLIYYSQIVNDFQKGDIAEGYSVSREKKESFPLTVTSAQKNPTAFYLCASSNHPAGYEQYFGPGTRLTVT.

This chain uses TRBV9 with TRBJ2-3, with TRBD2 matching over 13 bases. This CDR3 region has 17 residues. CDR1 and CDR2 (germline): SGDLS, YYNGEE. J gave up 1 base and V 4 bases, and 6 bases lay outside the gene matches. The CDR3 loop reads CASSPRTSGSGTDTQYF. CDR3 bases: TGTGCCAGCAGCCCACGGACTAGCGGGAGCGGCACAGATACGCAGTATTTT.

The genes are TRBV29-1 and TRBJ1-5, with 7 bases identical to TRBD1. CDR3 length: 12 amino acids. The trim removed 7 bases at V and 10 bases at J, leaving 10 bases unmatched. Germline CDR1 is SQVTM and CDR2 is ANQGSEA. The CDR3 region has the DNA TGCAGCGCGGGAGACAGGGAGGGACCCCAGCATTTT. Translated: CSAGDREGPQHF. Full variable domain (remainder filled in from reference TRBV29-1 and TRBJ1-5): SAVISQKPSRDICQRGTSLTIQCQVDSQVTMMFWYRQQPGQSLTLIATANQGSEATYESGFVIDKFPISRPNLTFSTLTVSNMSPEDSSIYLCSAGDREGPQHFGDGTRLSIL.

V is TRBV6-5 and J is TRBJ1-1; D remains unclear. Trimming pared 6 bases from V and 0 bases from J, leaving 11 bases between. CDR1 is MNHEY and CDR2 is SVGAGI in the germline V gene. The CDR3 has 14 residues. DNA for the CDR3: TGTGCCAGCAGATTTCAGCCTCTGAACACTGAAGCTTTCTTT. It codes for CASRFQPLNTEAFF.

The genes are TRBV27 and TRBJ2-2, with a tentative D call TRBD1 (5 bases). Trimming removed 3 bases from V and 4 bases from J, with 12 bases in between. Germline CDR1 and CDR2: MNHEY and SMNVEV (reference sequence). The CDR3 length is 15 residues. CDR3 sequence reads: CASSFWQGGTGELFF. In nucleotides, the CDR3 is TGTGCCAGCAGTTTTTGGCAGGGCGGCACCGGGGAGCTGTTTTTT.

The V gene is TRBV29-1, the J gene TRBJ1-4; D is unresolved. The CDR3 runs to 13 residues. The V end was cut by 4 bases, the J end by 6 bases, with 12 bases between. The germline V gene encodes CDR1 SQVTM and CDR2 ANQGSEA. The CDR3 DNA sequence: TGCAGCGTTGTTGTACGCTATGATGAAAAACTGTTTTTT. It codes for CSVVVRYDEKLFF.

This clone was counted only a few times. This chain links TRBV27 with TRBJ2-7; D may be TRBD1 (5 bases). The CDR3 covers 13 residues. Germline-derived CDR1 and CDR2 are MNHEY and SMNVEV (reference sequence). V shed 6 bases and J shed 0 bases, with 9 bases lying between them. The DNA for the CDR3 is TGTGCCAGCAGCTTGACAGTCTCCTACGAGCAGTACTTC. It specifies CASSLTVSYEQYF.

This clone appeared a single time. CDR3 amino acids: CATSRAQGINEKLFF. The CDR3 bases are TGTGCCACCAGCAGAGCGCAGGGGATTAATGAAAAACTGTTTTTT. This rearrangement joins TRBV15 to TRBJ1-4, with a weak D call TRBD1 (6 bases). Germline V gives CDR1 LNHNV, CDR2 YYDKDF (reference sequence). The CDR3 is 15 residues long. V lost 1 base to trimming and J lost 4 bases, with 10 bases between them.

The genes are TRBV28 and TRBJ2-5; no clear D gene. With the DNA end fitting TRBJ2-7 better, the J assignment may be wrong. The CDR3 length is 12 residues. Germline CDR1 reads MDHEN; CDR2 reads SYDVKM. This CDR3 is CASSYTPPEQYF. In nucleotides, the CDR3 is TGTGCCAGCAGTTATACGCCGCCCGAGCAGTACTTC.

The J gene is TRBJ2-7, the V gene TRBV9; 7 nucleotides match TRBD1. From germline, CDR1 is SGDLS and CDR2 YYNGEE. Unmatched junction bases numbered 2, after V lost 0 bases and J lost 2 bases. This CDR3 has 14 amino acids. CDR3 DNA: TGTGCCAGCAGCGTAGGGGACAGTACCTACGAGCAGTACTTC. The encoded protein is CASSVGDSTYEQYF.

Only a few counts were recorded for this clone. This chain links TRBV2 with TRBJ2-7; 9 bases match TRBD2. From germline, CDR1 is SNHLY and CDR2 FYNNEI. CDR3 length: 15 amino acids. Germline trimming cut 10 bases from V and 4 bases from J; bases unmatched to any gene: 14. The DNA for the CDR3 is TGTGCCATCATTAGCGGGAGTTTGGGGCCTTACGAGCAGTACTTC. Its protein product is CAIISGSLGPYEQYF. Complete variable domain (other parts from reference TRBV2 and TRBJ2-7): EPEVTQTPSHQVTQMGQEVILRCVPISNHLYFYWYRQILGQKVEFLVSFYNNEISEKSEIFDDQFSVERPDGSNFTLKIRSTKLEDSAMYFCAIISGSLGPYEQYFGPGTRLTVT.

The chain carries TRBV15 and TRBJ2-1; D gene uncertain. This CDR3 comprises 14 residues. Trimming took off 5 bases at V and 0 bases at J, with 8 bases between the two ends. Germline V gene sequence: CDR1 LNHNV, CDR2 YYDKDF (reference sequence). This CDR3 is CATSFRSSYNEQFF. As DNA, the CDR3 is TGTGCCACCAGCTTTCGGTCCTCCTACAATGAGCAGTTCTTC.

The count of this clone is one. CDR3 DNA sequence: TGTGCCTGGAGTCCCTTTGCCTTTTACGAGCAGTACTTC. Translated, it gives CAWSPFAFYEQYF. The rearrangement links TRBV30 to TRBJ2-7; no reliable D call. In germline, CDR1 is GTSNPN, CDR2 SVGIG (reference sequence). Trimming took 2 bases from V and 4 from J, leaving 12 bases between them. CDR3 length: 13 residues.

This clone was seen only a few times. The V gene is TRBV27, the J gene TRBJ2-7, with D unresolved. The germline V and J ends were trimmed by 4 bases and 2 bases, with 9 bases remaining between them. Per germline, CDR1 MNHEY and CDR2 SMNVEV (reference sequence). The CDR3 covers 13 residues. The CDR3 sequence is CASSYAGTYEQYF. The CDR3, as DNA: TGTGCCAGCAGTTACGCAGGAACCTACGAGCAGTACTTC.

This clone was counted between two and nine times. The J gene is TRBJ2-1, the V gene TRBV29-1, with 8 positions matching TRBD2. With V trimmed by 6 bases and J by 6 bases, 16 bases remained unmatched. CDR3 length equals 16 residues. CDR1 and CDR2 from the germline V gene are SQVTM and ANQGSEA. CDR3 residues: CSVRGGRENVVNEQFF. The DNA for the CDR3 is TGCAGCGTCCGGGGGGGGCGGGAGAATGTCGTCAATGAGCAGTTCTTC.

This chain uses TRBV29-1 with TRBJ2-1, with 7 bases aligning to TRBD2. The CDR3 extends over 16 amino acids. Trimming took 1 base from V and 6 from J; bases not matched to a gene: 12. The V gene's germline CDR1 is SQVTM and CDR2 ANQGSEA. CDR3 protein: CSVEATREEKSNEQFF. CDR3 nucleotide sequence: TGCAGCGTTGAAGCCACTCGGGAGGAGAAAAGCAATGAGCAGTTCTTC.

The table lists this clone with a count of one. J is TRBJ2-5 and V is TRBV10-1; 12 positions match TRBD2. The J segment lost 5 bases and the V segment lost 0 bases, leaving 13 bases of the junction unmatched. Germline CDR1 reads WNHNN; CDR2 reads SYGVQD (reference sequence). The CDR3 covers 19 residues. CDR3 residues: CASSESTSLAGGLRETQYF. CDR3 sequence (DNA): TGCGCCAGCAGTGAGTCGACGAGCCTAGCGGGAGGGCTCCGGGAGACCCAGTACTTC.

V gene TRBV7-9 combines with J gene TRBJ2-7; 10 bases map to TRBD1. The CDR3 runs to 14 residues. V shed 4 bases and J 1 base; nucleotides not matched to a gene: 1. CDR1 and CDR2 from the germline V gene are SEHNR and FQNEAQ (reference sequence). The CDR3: CASSWDRGSYEQYF. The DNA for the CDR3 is TGTGCCAGCAGCTGGGACAGGGGATCCTACGAGCAGTACTTC.

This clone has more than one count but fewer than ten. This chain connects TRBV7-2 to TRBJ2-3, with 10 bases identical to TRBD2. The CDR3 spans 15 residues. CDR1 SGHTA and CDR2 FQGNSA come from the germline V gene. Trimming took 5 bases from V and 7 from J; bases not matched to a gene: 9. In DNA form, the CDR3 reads TGTGCCAGCAGCGTCAGCGGGAGGGATCGAAATACGCAGTATTTT. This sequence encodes CASSVSGRDRNTQYF.

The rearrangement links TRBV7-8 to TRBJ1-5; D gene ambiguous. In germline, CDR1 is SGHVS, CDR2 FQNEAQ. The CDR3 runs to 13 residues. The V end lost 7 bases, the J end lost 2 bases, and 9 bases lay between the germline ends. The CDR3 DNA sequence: TGTGCCAGCACCGAGATCGGCAATCAGCCCCAGCATTTT. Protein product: CASTEIGNQPQHF.

The CDR3 is CASSARDGQETQYF. CDR3 bases: TGTGCCAGCAGCGCCCGGGACGGCCAAGAGACCCAGTACTTC. The chain recombines TRBV5-4 with TRBJ2-5; D could derive from TRBD1 or TRBD2 (5 bases each). V lost 4 bases and J 1 base, leaving 11 bases between the germline ends. The germline V gene has CDR1 SGHNT and CDR2 YYREEE (reference sequence). The CDR3 sequence is 14 residues long. Using reference TRBV5-4 and TRBJ2-5 for the parts outside the CDR3, the full variable domain is ETGVTQSPTHLIKTRGQQVTLRCSSQSGHNTVSWYQQALGQGPQFIFQYYREEENGRGNFPPRFSGLQFPNYSSELNVNALELDDSALYLCASSARDGQETQYFGPGTRLLVL.

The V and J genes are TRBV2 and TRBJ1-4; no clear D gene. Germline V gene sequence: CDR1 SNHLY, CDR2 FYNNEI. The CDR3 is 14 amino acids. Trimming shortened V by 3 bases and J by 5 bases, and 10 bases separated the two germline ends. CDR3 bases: TGTGCCAGCAGTGAGGGCCCCAGGAATGAAAAACTGTTTTTT. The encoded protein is CASSEGPRNEKLFF.

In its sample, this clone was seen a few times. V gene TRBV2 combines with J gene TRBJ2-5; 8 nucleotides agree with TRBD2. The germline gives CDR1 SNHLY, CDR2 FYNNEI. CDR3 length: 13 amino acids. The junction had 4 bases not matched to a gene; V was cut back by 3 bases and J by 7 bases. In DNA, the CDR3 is TGTGCCAGCAGTGAGGGACTAGTTGGGACCCAGTACTTC. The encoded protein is CASSEGLVGTQYF. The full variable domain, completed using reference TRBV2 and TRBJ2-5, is EPEVTQTPSHQVTQMGQEVILRCVPISNHLYFYWYRQILGQKVEFLVSFYNNEISEKSEIFDDQFSVERPDGSNFTLKIRSTKLEDSAMYFCASSEGLVGTQYFGPGTRLLVL.

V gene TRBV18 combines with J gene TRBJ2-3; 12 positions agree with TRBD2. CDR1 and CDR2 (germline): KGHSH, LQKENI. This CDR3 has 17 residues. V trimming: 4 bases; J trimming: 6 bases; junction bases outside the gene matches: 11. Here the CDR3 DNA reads TGTGCCAGCTCACGGCGGACTAGCGGGAAAACGGCGGATACGCAGTATTTT. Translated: CASSRRTSGKTADTQYF.

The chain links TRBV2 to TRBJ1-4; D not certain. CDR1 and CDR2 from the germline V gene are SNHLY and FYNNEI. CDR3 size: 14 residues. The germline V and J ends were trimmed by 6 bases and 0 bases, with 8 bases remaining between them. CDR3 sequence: CASRPEATNEKLFF. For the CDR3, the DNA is TGTGCCAGCAGACCAGAGGCAACTAATGAAAAACTGTTTTTT.

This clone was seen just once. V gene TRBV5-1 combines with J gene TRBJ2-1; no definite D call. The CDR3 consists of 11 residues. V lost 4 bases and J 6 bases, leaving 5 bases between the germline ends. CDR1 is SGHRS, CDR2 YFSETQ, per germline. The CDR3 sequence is CASSNTNEQFF. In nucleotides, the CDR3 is TGCGCCAGCAGCAATACCAATGAGCAGTTCTTC. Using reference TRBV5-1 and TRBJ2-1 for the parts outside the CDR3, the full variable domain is KAGVTQTPRYLIKTRGQQVTLSCSPISGHRSVSWYQQTPGQGLQFLFEYFSETQRNKGNFPGRFSGRQFSNSRSEMNVSTLELGDSALYLCASSNTNEQFFGPGTRLTVL.

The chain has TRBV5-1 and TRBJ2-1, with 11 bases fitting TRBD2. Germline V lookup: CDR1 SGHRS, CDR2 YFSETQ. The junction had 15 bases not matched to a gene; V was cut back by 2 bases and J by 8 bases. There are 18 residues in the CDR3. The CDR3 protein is CASSFPEKLAGVEYEQFF. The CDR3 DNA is TGCGCCAGCAGCTTCCCAGAAAAACTAGCGGGAGTGGAGTATGAGCAGTTCTTC.

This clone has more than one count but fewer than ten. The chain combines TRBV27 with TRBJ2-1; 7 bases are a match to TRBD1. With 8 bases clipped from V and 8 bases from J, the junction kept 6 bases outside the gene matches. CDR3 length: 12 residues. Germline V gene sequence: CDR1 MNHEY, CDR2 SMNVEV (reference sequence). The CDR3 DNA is TGTGCCAGCTCGACAGGGTCGCATGAGCAGTTCTTC. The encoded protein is CASSTGSHEQFF.

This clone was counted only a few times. For the CDR3, the DNA is TGTGCCAGCAGTGACCCGGGGTTCTCCTACGAGCAGTACTTC. Its protein is CASSDPGFSYEQYF. This chain joins TRBV6-1 and TRBJ2-7, with a possible D match to TRBD2 (5 bases). Germline CDR1 and CDR2: MNHNS and SASEGT. The CDR3 length is 14 residues. Between the trimmed V and J ends, which lost 3 bases and 0 bases, there was a span of 9 bases.